By sample share, the clone carrying this T cell receptor beta chain is large. Its antigen is undetermined. The source of the sample is a study of neurological immune-mediated disorders. Study-wide results and caveats: The multiple sclerosis repertoire cluster was associated with no clinical or MRI feature.

Unsorted libraries were generated from 2 million PBMCs. These cells had been stored in RNAlater at -80 C. 5'RACE employing 10-nucleotide random UMIs yielded the cDNA. TCRdb passed the 5' RACE reads through MiXCR, listing each CDR3 protein once. The profile shows approximately 130,000 distinct CDR3 sequences, roughly 3.2% of them singletons. Germline V gene lookup returns CDR1 DFQATT and CDR2 SNEGSKA (reference sequence). With V trimmed by 0 bases and J by 1 base, 5 bases remained unmatched. The CDR3 runs to 15 residues. The V call is TRBV20-1, the J call TRBJ1-2; 7 bases are shared with TRBD1. Material: PBMCs. This TCR was recovered from a woman in her twenties or thirties with multiple sclerosis. The CDR3 DNA follows: TGCAGTGCTAGAGATCGACAGGGTATTAACTATGGCTACACCTTC. This sequence encodes CSARDRQGINYGYTF.